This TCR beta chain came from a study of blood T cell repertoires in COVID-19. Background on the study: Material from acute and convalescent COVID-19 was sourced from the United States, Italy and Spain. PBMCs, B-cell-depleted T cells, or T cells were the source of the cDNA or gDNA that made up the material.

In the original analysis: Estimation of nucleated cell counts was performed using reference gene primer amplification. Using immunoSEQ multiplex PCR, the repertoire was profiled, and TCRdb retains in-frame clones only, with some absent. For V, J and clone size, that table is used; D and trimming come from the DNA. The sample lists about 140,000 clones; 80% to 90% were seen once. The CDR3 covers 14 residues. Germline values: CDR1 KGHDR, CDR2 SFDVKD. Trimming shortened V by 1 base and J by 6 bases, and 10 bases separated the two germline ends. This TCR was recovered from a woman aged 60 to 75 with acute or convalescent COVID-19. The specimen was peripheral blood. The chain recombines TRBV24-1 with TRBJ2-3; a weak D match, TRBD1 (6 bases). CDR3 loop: CATSDFGTSDTQYF. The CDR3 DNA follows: TGTGCCACCAGTGATTTCGGGACATCGGATACGCAGTATTTT.